This T cell receptor beta chain was recovered during a study of blood T cell repertoires in COVID-19 (dated by TCRdb to about 2020). Background on the whole study: Collaborator samples came from the United States, Italy and Spain and covered acute and convalescent phases of COVID-19. The repertoires were released in a freely available public database meant as a resource for research on the immune response to SARS-CoV-2. A de-identified subject ID, COVID-19 status, age in years and sex were almost always included in the sample metadata. Where available, HLA class I and class II types were obtained from metadata supplied by the sample provider rather than from assay-based typing. The samples were drawn from the first 160 participants of the ongoing ImmuneRACE study and from over 950 subjects provided by 6 global collaborators. The prospective study material was composed of cDNA or gDNA derived from T cells, B-cell-depleted T cells, or PBMCs. The dataset comprised deeply sampled blood TCRbeta repertoires from subjects exposed to, actively infected with, or recovered from COVID-19. Findings and caveats that apply to the study as a whole: The quantity of clinical and demographic metadata differed by source and by participant and was supplied without curation.

TCRbeta CDR3 regions were amplified from genomic DNA by means of the immunoSEQ Assay, a bias-controlled multiplex PCR. The original pipeline was this. The number of nucleated cells in each sample was estimated by amplification of reference gene primers within the assay. Sequence reads were collapsed and filtered to measure the absolute abundance of every unique TCRbeta CDR3 rearrangement. Productive Simpson clonality was computed per sample as the square root of Simpson's diversity index over productive rearrangements. TCRdb re-hosts the immuneACCESS table, in-frame sequences only. Its copies lack some clones; in the studies checked, an unresolved V gene accounts for under half of them, and the cause for the rest is not known. V and J calls and clone size are given by that table; D and trimming were obtained from the DNA. The table for this sample lists a few hundred thousand clones; around 83% of them were counted only once. 0.95% to 1.5% of the sample is in the top ten clones.

Collaborating institutions collected whole blood in K2EDTA tubes following their own protocols. Collaborator samples were shipped for TCRbeta analysis as frozen whole blood, isolated PBMCs, or DNA extracted from either sample type. Worth noting for this clone: This receptor's antigen is unknown. Qualities for individual bases were not recorded, and no much larger clone is one base off.

This TCR was sampled from a woman between 45 and 65 years old with acute or convalescent COVID-19. The sequencing input was peripheral blood.

The DNA reads as follows: TGTGCCAGCTCAGTCGGGACAGGGGGGTACACTGAAGCTTTCTTT. This translates into CASSVGTGGYTEAFF. Rearrangement joined TRBV18 to TRBJ1-1, and 11 junctional nucleotides match TRBD1. The CDR3 covers 15 residues, taking in both the cysteine and the phenylalanine. The retained sequence is limited to the CDR3, 45 bases, with the frame set at the first base. According to the germline V gene, CDR1 reads KGHSH and CDR2 reads LQKENI. The germline V and J ends show losses of 5 bases and 3 bases respectively, and no gene match explains 5 bases of the junction.